This T cell receptor (beta chain) was identified during a study of T cell repertoires in aging, cancer and after chemotherapy. Whole-study context: Six age groups, ranging from 30 or younger to 70 or older, included the donors. Healthy donor repertoires were recorded over several months to years and showed clear clonal overlap.

TCR beta rearrangements were amplified from peripheral blood genomic DNA. Per germline, CDR1 SGHTA and CDR2 FQGNSA. This CDR3 has 13 residues. The V end was cut by 5 bases, the J end by 4 bases, with 8 bases between. Multiplex touch-down PCR with TRB-A/B primers amplified rearranged V-D-J TRB sequences. TCRdb reprocessed the multiplex PCR reads with MiXCR, giving one entry per CDR3 protein. The sample has about 12,000 distinct CDR3 sequences, about 20% seen once. This clonotype was detected only a few times. Its antigen is currently unknown. Study-wide results and limits: Age-matched healthy donors had significantly more diverse, less clonal blood TCR repertoires than untreated cancer patients. The repertoire data cannot show anything about immunological memory following chemotherapy.

This rearrangement joins TRBV7-2 to TRBJ2-2; no definite D call. This TCR was recovered from a human donor in good health. Sequenced input: blood. CDR3 region: CASSTDGTGELFF. The CDR3 DNA reads as TGTGCCAGCAGCACGGACGGCACCGGGGAGCTGTTTTTT. The full variable domain, with the rest looked up from reference TRBV7-2 and TRBJ2-2, is GAGVSQSPSNKVTEKGKDVELRCDPISGHTALYWYRQSLGQGLEFLIYFQGNSAPDKSGLPSDRFSAERTGGSVSTLTIQRTQQEDSAVYLCASSTDGTGELFFGEGSRLTVL.